The sequence of this TCR beta chain was determined in a study of control samples from healthy donors and cancer patients. Only in-frame clones appear in the TCRdb table, and some are missing; sequencing was by immunoSEQ multiplex PCR. The data hold 130,000 to 150,000 clones, with about 91% observed a single time. The CDR3 runs 14 residues. With 6 bases clipped from V and 2 bases from J, the junction kept 3 bases outside the gene matches. CDR1 is MNHEY and CDR2 is SVGAGI in the germline V gene. J is TRBJ1-2 and V is TRBV6-5, with 10 positions matching TRBD1. This TCR was recovered from a man aged 25-45 years in good health. The sample comprised blood. CDR3 amino acids: CASRGTGENYGYTF. CDR3 DNA sequence: TGTGCCAGCAGAGGGACAGGGGAGAACTATGGCTACACCTTC.